This entry describes one T cell receptor beta chain. The sample originates from a study of shared clonotypes between healthy human individuals. Germline V gene lookup returns CDR1 SGHTA and CDR2 FQGNSA. The V and J ends lost 5 bases and 7 bases, in that order; junction bases with no gene match: 7. CDR3 length: 15 residues. The method was immunoSEQ multiplex PCR; TCRdb's version includes in-frame clones alone and lacks a portion of them. Of some 2.3 million clones in the sample, over 85% are singletons; the top ten hold roughly 0.36%. Source material: naive CD4+ T cells from PBMCs. Indicated subset: CD45RA+ positively selected. The chain is built from TRBV7-2 and TRBJ2-7; 14 positions match TRBD2. The sequence derives from a man younger than 35 in good health. Some clones in this sample may be carry-over from other donors' samples. The CDR3 sequence is CASSVGTSGRGEQYF. The CDR3 DNA follows: TGTGCCAGCAGCGTAGGGACTAGCGGGAGAGGGGAGCAGTACTTC.